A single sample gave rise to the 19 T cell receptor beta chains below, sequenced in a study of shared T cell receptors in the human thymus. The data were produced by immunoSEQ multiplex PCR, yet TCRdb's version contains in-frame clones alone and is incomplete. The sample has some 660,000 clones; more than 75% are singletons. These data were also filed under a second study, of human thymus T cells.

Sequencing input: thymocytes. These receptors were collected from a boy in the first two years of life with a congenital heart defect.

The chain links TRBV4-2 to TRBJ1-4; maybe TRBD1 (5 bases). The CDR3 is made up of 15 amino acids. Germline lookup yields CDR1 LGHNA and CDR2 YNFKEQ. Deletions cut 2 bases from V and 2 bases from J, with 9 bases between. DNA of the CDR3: TGTGCCAGCAGCCAAAAGGGGTCCACTAATGAAAAACTGTTTTTT. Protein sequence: CASSQKGSTNEKLFF.

In nucleotides, the CDR3 is TGTGCCAGCAGTGCCACCCGGGACAGGGGGCTTAACTATGGCTACACCTTC. This codes for CASSATRDRGLNYGYTF. This chain joins TRBV2 and TRBJ1-2; 12 bases are a match to TRBD1. CDR1 SNHLY and CDR2 FYNNEI come from the germline V gene. V lost 4 bases and J lost 1; bases outside the gene matches: 7. This CDR3 region has 17 residues.

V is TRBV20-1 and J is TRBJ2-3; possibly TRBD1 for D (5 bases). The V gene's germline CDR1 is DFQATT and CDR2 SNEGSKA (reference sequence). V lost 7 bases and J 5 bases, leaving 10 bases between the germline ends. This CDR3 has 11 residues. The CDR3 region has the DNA TGCAGTGGCAGGGCTGGAGATACGCAGTATTTT. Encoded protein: CSGRAGDTQYF.

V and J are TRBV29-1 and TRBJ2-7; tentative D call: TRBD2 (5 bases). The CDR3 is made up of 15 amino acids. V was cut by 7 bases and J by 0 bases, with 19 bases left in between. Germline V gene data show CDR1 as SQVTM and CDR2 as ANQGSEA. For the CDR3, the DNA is TGCAGCGCCGAGAGGAAGCGGTTCAGCTCCTACGAGCAGTACTTC. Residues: CSAERKRFSSYEQYF.

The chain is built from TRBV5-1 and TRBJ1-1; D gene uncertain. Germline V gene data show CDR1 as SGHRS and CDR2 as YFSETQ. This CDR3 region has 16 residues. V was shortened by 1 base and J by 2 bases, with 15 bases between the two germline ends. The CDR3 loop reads CASSLSIPRNNTEAFF. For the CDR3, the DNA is TGCGCCAGCAGCTTGTCCATCCCCAGGAACAACACTGAAGCTTTCTTT.

The CDR3: CASRQVPGVKYEQYF. The CDR3 DNA reads TGTGCCAGCAGACAGGTCCCGGGGGTCAAGTACGAGCAGTACTTC. The chain recombines TRBV2 with TRBJ2-7; D might be TRBD2 (6 bases). The CDR3 spans 15 residues. Germline V gene lookup returns CDR1 SNHLY and CDR2 FYNNEI. Trimming cost V 6 bases and J 4 bases, with 19 bases left between them.

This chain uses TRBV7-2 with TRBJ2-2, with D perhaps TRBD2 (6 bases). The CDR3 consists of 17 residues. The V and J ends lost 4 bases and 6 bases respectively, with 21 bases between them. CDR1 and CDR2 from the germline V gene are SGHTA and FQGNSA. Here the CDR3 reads CASSSTASSRRAGELFF. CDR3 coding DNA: TGTGCCAGCAGCTCGACCGCTAGCTCGAGGAGGGCCGGGGAGCTGTTTTTT.

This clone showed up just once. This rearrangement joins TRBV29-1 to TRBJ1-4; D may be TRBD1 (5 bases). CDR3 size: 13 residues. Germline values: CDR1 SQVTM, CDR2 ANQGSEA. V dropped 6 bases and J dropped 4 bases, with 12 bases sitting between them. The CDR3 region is CSVWGGGNEKLFF. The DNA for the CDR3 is TGCAGCGTCTGGGGGGGTGGTAATGAAAAACTGTTTTTT.

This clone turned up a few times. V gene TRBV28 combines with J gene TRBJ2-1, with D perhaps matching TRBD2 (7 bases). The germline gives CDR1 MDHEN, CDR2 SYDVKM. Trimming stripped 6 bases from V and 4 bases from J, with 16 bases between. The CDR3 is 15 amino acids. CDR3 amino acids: CASRLARGGYNEQFF. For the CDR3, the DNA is TGTGCCAGCAGGCTAGCGAGGGGGGGGTACAATGAGCAGTTCTTC.

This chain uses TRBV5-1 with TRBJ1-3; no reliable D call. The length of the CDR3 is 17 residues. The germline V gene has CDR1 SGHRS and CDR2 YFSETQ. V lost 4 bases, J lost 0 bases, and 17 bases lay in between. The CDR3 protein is CASSPQCGELSGNTIYF. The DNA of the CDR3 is TGCGCCAGCAGCCCCCAGTGTGGAGAGCTCTCTGGAAACACCATATATTTT. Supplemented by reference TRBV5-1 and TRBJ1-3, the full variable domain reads KAGVTQTPRYLIKTRGQQVTLSCSPISGHRSVSWYQQTPGQGLQFLFEYFSETQRNKGNFPGRFSGRQFSNSRSEMNVSTLELGDSALYLCASSPQCGELSGNTIYFGEGSWLTVV.

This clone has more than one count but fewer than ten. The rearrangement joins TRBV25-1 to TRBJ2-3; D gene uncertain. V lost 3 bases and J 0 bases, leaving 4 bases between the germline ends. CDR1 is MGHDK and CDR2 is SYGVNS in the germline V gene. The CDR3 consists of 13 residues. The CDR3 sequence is CASSDNSTDTQYF. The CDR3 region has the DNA TGTGCCAGCAGTGACAATAGCACAGATACGCAGTATTTT.

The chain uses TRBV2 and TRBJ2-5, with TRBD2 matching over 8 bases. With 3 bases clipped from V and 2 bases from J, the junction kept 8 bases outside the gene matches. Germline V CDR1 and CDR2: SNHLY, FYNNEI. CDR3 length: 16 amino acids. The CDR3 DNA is TGTGCCAGCAGTGACTCGCGGGGGGCCATACAAGAGACCCAGTACTTC. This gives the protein CASSDSRGAIQETQYF.

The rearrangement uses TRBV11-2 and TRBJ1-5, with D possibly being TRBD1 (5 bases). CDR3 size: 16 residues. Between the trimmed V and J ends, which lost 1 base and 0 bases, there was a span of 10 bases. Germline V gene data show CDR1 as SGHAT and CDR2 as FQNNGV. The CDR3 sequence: CASSLVSGFSNQPQHF. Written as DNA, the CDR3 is TGTGCCAGCAGCTTAGTTTCAGGGTTTAGCAATCAGCCCCAGCATTTT. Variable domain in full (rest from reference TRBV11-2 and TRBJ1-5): EAGVAQSPRYKIIEKRQSVAFWCNPISGHATLYWYQQILGQGPKLLIQFQNNGVVDDSQLPKDRFSAERLKGVDSTLKIQPAKLEDSAVYLCASSLVSGFSNQPQHFGDGTRLSIL.

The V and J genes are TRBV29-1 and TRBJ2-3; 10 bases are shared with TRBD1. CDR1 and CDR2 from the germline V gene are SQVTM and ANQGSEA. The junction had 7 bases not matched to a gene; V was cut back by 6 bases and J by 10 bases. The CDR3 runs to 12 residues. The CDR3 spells CSVGDRGSAQYF. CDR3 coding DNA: TGCAGCGTGGGGGACAGGGGTTCGGCGCAGTATTTT.

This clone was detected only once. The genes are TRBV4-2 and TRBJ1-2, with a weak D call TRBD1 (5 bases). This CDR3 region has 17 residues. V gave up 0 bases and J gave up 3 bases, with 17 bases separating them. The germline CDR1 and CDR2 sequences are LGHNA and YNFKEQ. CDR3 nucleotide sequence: TGTGCCAGCAGCCAAGATTGTGGGGCGGGAGCAGACTATGGCTACACCTTC. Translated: CASSQDCGAGADYGYTF.

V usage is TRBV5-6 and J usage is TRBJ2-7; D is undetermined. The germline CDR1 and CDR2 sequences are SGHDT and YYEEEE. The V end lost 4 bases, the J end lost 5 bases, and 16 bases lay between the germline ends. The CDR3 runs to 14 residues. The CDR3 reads CASSLAPLRNEQYF. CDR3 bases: TGTGCCAGCAGCCTGGCCCCTTTGAGGAACGAGCAGTACTTC.

The CDR3 DNA sequence: TGTGCCACCAGCAGAGATTGGCAGGGGGGTCAGCCCCAGCATTTT. Amino acids: CATSRDWQGGQPQHF. The chain links TRBV15 to TRBJ1-5; 7 bases are a match to TRBD1. Germline-derived CDR1 and CDR2 are LNHNV and YYDKDF (reference sequence). V shed 0 bases, J shed 6 bases, and the junction held 5 bases outside the gene matches. The CDR3 spans 15 residues.

The CDR3 here is CASSFIPVRGANRGYTF. The CDR3 DNA reads TGTGCCAGTAGTTTCATCCCCGTAAGGGGTGCAAATCGAGGCTACACCTTC. The chain joins TRBV19 to TRBJ1-2; the D gene is possibly TRBD1 (5 bases). The V end lost 5 bases, the J end lost 8 bases, and 27 bases lay between the germline ends. CDR1 is LNHDA, CDR2 SQIVND, per germline (reference sequence). CDR3 length: 17 residues. Together with reference TRBV19 and TRBJ1-2, the CDR3 gives the full variable domain: DGGITQSPKYLFRKEGQNVTLSCEQNLNHDAMYWYRQDPGQGLRLIYYSQIVNDFQKGDIAEGYSVSREKKESFPLTVTSAQKNPTAFYLCASSFIPVRGANRGYTFGSGTRLTVV.

The CDR3 spells CSVQGIGGEQYF. The CDR3 DNA follows: TGCAGCGTTCAAGGAATCGGGGGCGAGCAGTACTTC. The chain combines TRBV29-1 with TRBJ2-7; possible D gene TRBD2, 6 bases. Per germline, CDR1 SQVTM and CDR2 ANQGSEA. This CDR3 contains 12 residues. The germline V and J ends were trimmed by 5 bases and 6 bases, with 14 bases remaining between them.